Each of the 14 T cell receptor beta chains below was sequenced from the same sample in a study of early T cells in non-severe SARS-CoV-2 infection (dated by TCRdb to 2020 to 2022). To prepare the library, 5' RACE was applied. The reads were generated on a NextSeq 500. TCRdb reprocessed the public reads (quality trimming at Q25 with fastp, clone calling with MiXCR) and kept in-frame beta chains. Each CDR3 protein appears once, grouped with its most common genes and DNA. Present in this sample are just under 60,000 distinct CDR3 sequences, under 10% of which were seen just once. The top ten hold 3% to 4% of the sample. Material: whole blood. These receptors originate from an adult who was a healthcare worker with PCR-confirmed SARS-CoV-2 infection or an uninfected control (not recorded which).

There are many counts of this clonotype. The V and J genes are TRBV4-1 and TRBJ1-2; 7 bases line up with TRBD1. CDR1 and CDR2 (germline): MGHRA, YSYEKL. The J segment lost 6 bases and the V segment lost 3 bases, leaving 10 bases of the junction unmatched. The CDR3 runs to 15 residues. CDR3 coding DNA: TGCGCCAGCAGCCACCCTTTCGACAGGGAGGATGGCTACACCTTC. Its translation: CASSHPFDREDGYTF.

The chain employs TRBV3-1 and TRBJ2-7, with TRBD2 matching 11 bases. CDR3 length: 14 amino acids. CDR1 is LGHDT and CDR2 is YNNKEL in the germline V gene (reference sequence). With V trimmed by 7 bases and J by 2 bases, 4 bases remained unmatched. CDR3 loop: CASIRLAGTYEQYF. CDR3 DNA: TGTGCCAGCATTAGACTAGCGGGGACCTACGAGCAGTACTTC.

The chain has TRBV6-5 and TRBJ2-1; a weak D match, TRBD2 (6 bases). CDR1 and CDR2 (germline): MNHEY, SVGAGI. The length of the CDR3 is 14 residues. The germline V and J ends were trimmed by 1 base and 9 bases, with 13 bases remaining between them. Here the CDR3 reads CASSYYGSRVEQFF. CDR3 DNA sequence: TGTGCCAGCAGTTACTACGGGAGCCGGGTTGAGCAGTTCTTC.

This clonotype occurred a few times. V and J are TRBV27 and TRBJ2-3; D remains ambiguous. The CDR3 is made up of 15 amino acids. In germline, CDR1 is MNHEY, CDR2 SMNVEV (reference sequence). V was pared by 0 bases and J by 0 bases, with 7 bases between. CDR3 sequence: CASSLSTASTDTQYF. In nucleotides, the CDR3 is TGTGCCAGCAGTTTATCAACAGCTAGCACAGATACGCAGTATTTT.

This clonotype was counted at least ten times. The V gene is TRBV18, the J gene TRBJ2-1; 8 bases line up with TRBD2. Germline lookup yields CDR1 KGHSH and CDR2 LQKENI. V shed 0 bases, J shed 6 bases, and the junction held 4 bases outside the gene matches. The length of the CDR3 is 15 residues. The CDR3 sequence is CASSPPTSEGNEQFF. The CDR3, as DNA: TGTGCCAGCTCACCACCGACTAGCGAGGGCAATGAGCAGTTCTTC. Based on the CDR3 plus reference TRBV18 and TRBJ2-1, the full variable domain is NAGVMQNPRHLVRRRGQEARLRCSPMKGHSHVYWYRQLPEEGLKFMVYLQKENIIDESGMPKERFSAEFPKEGPSILRIQQVVRGDSAAYFCASSPPTSEGNEQFFGPGTRLTVL.

The table lists this clonotype with many counts. The rearrangement uses TRBV5-4 and TRBJ2-2; D is possibly TRBD2 (6 bases). Germline V gene sequence: CDR1 SGHNT, CDR2 YYREEE (reference sequence). Deletions cut 7 bases from V and 1 base from J, with 14 bases between. This CDR3 contains 15 residues. The CDR3 is CASRRGSGNTGELFF. In DNA, the CDR3 is TGTGCCAGCCGGCGGGGTAGCGGGAACACCGGGGAGCTGTTTTTT.

This clonotype was counted many times. This chain connects TRBV12-3 or TRBV12-4 to TRBJ2-7; a weak D match, TRBD2 (6 bases). This CDR3 region has 14 residues. Trimming stripped 5 bases from V and 4 bases from J, with 15 bases between. CDR3 nucleotides: TGTGCCAGCAGTCGAGCAGGCCGGGAGTACGAGCAGTACTTC. Translating it yields CASSRAGREYEQYF.

The chain couples TRBV7-6 to TRBJ2-7; D is unclear. The CDR3 is 14 amino acids. CDR1 is SGHVS and CDR2 is FNYEAQ in the germline V gene. V lost 3 bases, J lost 2 bases, and 11 bases lay in between. The CDR3 bases are TGTGCCAGCAGCTTTGCTGACAAGCCCTACGAGCAGTACTTC. Encoded protein: CASSFADKPYEQYF.

The chain carries TRBV10-2 and TRBJ2-3; tentative D call: TRBD2 (6 bases). V shed 3 bases and J shed 3 bases, with 10 bases lying between them. This CDR3 region has 14 residues. CDR1 is WSHSY, CDR2 SAAADI, per germline. This chain's CDR3 is CASSDTGRTDTQYF. CDR3 nucleotide sequence: TGCGCCAGCAGTGATACTGGGAGGACAGATACGCAGTATTTT.

The V gene is TRBV27, the J gene TRBJ2-7; 9 bases fit TRBD1. This CDR3 spans 15 amino acids. Trimming took 5 bases from V and 6 from J; bases not matched to a gene: 11. The V gene's germline CDR1 is MNHEY and CDR2 SMNVEV (reference sequence). In DNA, the CDR3 is TGTGCCAGCAGTCACACCGGGACAGGGAGAATCGAGCAGTACTTC. It translates to CASSHTGTGRIEQYF.

CDR3 bases: TGTGCCAGCAGCCGCGGGACTTCGAAGCAGTACTTC. As protein: CASSRGTSKQYF. The rearrangement joins TRBV14 to TRBJ2-4, with a tentative D call TRBD2 (6 bases). There are 12 residues in the CDR3. V lost 4 bases and J lost 13, with 14 bases in between. Germline V gives CDR1 SGHDN, CDR2 FVKESK.

In this sample, this clonotype turned up a few times. The chain is built from TRBV27 and TRBJ1-1, with no clear D. Trimming left V 0 bases short and J 5 bases short, with 7 bases between. This CDR3 has 13 residues. Germline CDR1 reads MNHEY; CDR2 reads SMNVEV (reference sequence). CDR3 nucleotide sequence: TGTGCCAGCAGTTTATCCCCCGAGACTGAAGCTTTCTTT. This encodes CASSLSPETEAFF.

This clonotype was picked up a small number of times. The J gene is TRBJ2-2, the V gene TRBV2, with no clear D. CDR3 size: 13 residues. V was clipped by 7 bases and J by 7 bases, with 13 bases between them. Germline assignment: CDR1 SNHLY and CDR2 FYNNEI. This CDR3 reads CASKRESGGELFF. CDR3 coding DNA: TGTGCCAGCAAGCGCGAGTCGGGCGGGGAGCTGTTTTTT.

At least ten counts were recorded for this clonotype. The chain is built from TRBV7-9 and TRBJ2-4; D unclear. CDR1 and CDR2 from the germline V gene are SEHNR and FQNEAQ (reference sequence). V lost 5 bases and J 0 bases, leaving 5 bases between the germline ends. The CDR3 totals 13 residues. The CDR3 reads CASSPLAKNIQYF. The CDR3 region has the DNA TGTGCCAGCAGCCCCCTAGCCAAAAACATTCAGTACTTC.